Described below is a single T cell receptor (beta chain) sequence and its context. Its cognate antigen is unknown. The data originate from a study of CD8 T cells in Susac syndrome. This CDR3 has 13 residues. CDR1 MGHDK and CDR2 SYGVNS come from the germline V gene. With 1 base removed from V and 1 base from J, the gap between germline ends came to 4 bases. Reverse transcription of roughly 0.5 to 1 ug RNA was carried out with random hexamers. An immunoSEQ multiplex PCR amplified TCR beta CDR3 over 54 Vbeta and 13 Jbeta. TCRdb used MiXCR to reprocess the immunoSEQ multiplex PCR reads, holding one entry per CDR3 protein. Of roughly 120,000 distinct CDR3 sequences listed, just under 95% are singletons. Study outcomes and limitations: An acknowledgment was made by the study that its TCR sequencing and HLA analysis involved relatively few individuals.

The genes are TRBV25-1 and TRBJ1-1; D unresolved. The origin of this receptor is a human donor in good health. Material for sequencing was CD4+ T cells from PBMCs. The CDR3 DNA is TGTGCCAGCAGTGAATCCTGGAACACTGAAGCTTTCTTT. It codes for CASSESWNTEAFF.